Below, 21 T cell receptor beta chains from the same sample are listed, as sequenced in a study of regulatory T cells in long-lasting Graves disease. For TCR beta, libraries came from iRepertoire HTBI primers and Arm-PCR of CDR3 regions. TCRdb re-derived calls from the multiplex PCR reads in MiXCR, one entry per CDR3 protein. The sample consists of 550,000 to 700,000 distinct CDR3 sequences, 16% of them appearing once. Sample time point: newly diagnosed GD, antithyroid drugs for less than 3 months. Generation of the TCR library employed RNA extracted from PBMCs. Separately, the same data were catalogued under a study of T cells in Graves' hyperthyroidism and ophthalmopathy.

The sequences come from peripheral blood mononuclear cells (PBMCs), collected at new diagnosis, from a patient treated with antithyroid drugs. Receptors were obtained from a man aged 18 to 30 with Graves disease.

This clonotype showed up many times. The chain combines TRBV11-2 with TRBJ2-1, with D unresolved. This CDR3 contains 15 residues. The V end was cut by 2 bases, the J end by 2 bases, with 10 bases between. Germline-derived CDR1 and CDR2 are SGHAT and FQNNGV. In DNA form, the CDR3 reads TGTGCCAGCAGCTTACCCCCGAATACCTACAATGAGCAGTTCTTC. It translates to CASSLPPNTYNEQFF.

This clonotype was recorded many times. This sequence joins TRBV6-2 or TRBV6-3 and TRBJ2-7; no firm D call. The CDR3 spans 15 residues. V was pared by 2 bases and J by 0 bases, with 11 bases between. Looked up from germline, CDR1 is MNHEY and CDR2 is SVGEGT. The CDR3 DNA reads TGTGCCAGCAGTTACGGCTTTCGCCGCTCCTACGAGCAGTACTTC. Residues: CASSYGFRRSYEQYF.

This clonotype was counted between two and nine times. The chain employs TRBV2 and TRBJ1-2, with TRBD1 as a possible D gene (6 bases). Germline V gives CDR1 SNHLY, CDR2 FYNNEI. Trimming stripped 1 base from V and 5 bases from J, with 11 bases between. There are 14 residues in the CDR3. The CDR3 bases are TGTGCCAGCAGTGAAGGGGGGGGCCCATATGGCTACACCTTC. Translation gives CASSEGGGPYGYTF.

This clonotype was seen many times. The chain is built from TRBV5-8 and TRBJ2-5, with D hard to call. V was cut by 1 base and J by 0 bases, with 10 bases left in between. The CDR3 covers 15 residues. CDR1 SGHTS and CDR2 YDEGEE come from the germline V gene. The CDR3 DNA reads as TGTGCCAGCAGCTTGTGGAGTGGAGACCAAGAGACCCAGTACTTC. Protein: CASSLWSGDQETQYF. Combining the CDR3 with reference TRBV5-8 and TRBJ2-5 gives the whole variable domain EAGVTQSPTHLIKTRGQQATLRCSPISGHTSVYWYQQALGLGLQFLLWYDEGEERNRGNFPPRFSGRQFPNYSSELNVNALELEDSALYLCASSLWSGDQETQYFGPGTRLLVL.

This clonotype was detected a few times. A much larger clone differs from this one at a single base, so this may be a read error. The rearrangement joins TRBV13 to TRBJ2-7; 8 bases are shared with TRBD1. J lost 2 bases, V lost 4 bases, and 4 bases had no gene match. This CDR3 region has 14 residues. The V gene's germline CDR1 is PRHDT and CDR2 FYEKMQ (reference sequence). The CDR3 protein is CASSSQTGAYEQYF. The CDR3 DNA follows: TGTGCCAGCAGCTCCCAGACAGGGGCCTACGAGCAGTACTTC.

This chain joins TRBV20-1 and TRBJ2-1, with 7 positions matching TRBD2. Germline V gives CDR1 DFQATT, CDR2 SNEGSKA (reference sequence). This CDR3 is 17 amino acids long. The junction had 15 bases not matched to a gene; V was cut back by 0 bases and J by 7 bases. The CDR3 bases are TGCAGTGCTAGAGAGGGGGTGAGGCGGGAGCCGGGAAATGAGCAGTTCTTC. Translating gives CSAREGVRREPGNEQFF.

This clonotype was found many times. The CDR3 DNA reads TGTGCCAGCACTTACTCTAGCGGCCGCACAGATACGCAGTATTTT. This translates into CASTYSSGRTDTQYF. The chain employs TRBV27 and TRBJ2-3; 7 positions agree with TRBD2. The CDR3 totals 15 residues. CDR1 and CDR2 from the germline V gene are MNHEY and SMNVEV (reference sequence). With V trimmed by 7 bases and J by 1 base, 8 bases remained unmatched.

This clonotype was detected ten times or more. The rearrangement uses TRBV7-8 and TRBJ1-2, with D tentatively TRBD1 (5 bases). The CDR3 runs 13 residues. V gave up 5 bases and J gave up 8 bases, with 15 bases separating them. Per the germline V gene, CDR1 is SGHVS and CDR2 is FQNEAQ. The DNA for the CDR3 is TGTGCCAGCAGCGCGTCCGGGGGGGTCGGCTACACCTTC. Translated, it gives CASSASGGVGYTF.

On this clonotype: This may stem from a read error, because a much larger clone lies one nucleotide away. The V and J genes are TRBV15 and TRBJ1-5; TRBD1 agrees at 10 bases. From germline, CDR1 is LNHNV and CDR2 YYDKDF (reference sequence). The CDR3 contains 17 residues. CDR3 residues: CAASRDGTGDSNQPQHF. The CDR3 region has the DNA TGTGCCGCCAGCAGAGATGGGACAGGGGATAGCAATCAGCCCCAGCATTTT.

The V call is TRBV5-1, the J call TRBJ2-2; 14 bases map to TRBD2. In germline, CDR1 is SGHRS, CDR2 YFSETQ. J lost 4 bases, V lost 1 base, and 18 bases had no gene match. This CDR3 is built from 22 residues. The CDR3 nucleotides are TGCGCCAGCAGCTTGCGGATTCCGGGACTAGCGGGAGCCAACCGGGGCACCGGGGAGCTGTTTTTT. It codes for CASSLRIPGLAGANRGTGELFF.

This clonotype was found a few times. The V gene is TRBV20-1, the J gene TRBJ2-1, with D possibly being TRBD1 (6 bases). Deletions cut 2 bases from V and 1 base from J, with 15 bases between. Looked up from germline, CDR1 is DFQATT and CDR2 is SNEGSKA (reference sequence). CDR3 length equals 16 residues. The CDR3: CSARKDSRGSYNEQFF. DNA for the CDR3: TGCAGTGCTAGAAAGGACAGTCGTGGGTCCTACAATGAGCAGTTCTTC.

This clonotype showed up just once. J is TRBJ1-6 and V is TRBV6-2 or TRBV6-3; the D is unclear. Germline V gene data show CDR1 as MNHEY and CDR2 as SVGEGT. The CDR3 consists of 17 residues. The V end lost 1 base, the J end lost 1 base, and 11 bases lay between the germline ends. As DNA, the CDR3 is TGTGCCAGCAGTTACTTGGTCGAAGTATCCTATAATTCACCCCTCCACTTT. Protein product: CASSYLVEVSYNSPLHF.

The V and J genes are TRBV5-5 and TRBJ2-2; a weak D match, TRBD2 (6 bases). Trimming pared 5 bases from V and 0 bases from J, leaving 8 bases between. CDR1 is SGHKS and CDR2 is YYEKEE in the germline V gene (reference sequence). The CDR3 extends over 14 amino acids. The CDR3: CASRSGPNTGELFF. The CDR3, as DNA: TGTGCCAGCAGAAGCGGGCCGAACACCGGGGAGCTGTTTTTT.

Ten or more counts support this clonotype. The chain combines TRBV28 with TRBJ1-1, with a tentative D call TRBD1 (5 bases). Trimming took off 6 bases at V and 0 bases at J, with 14 bases between the two ends. The CDR3 runs 15 residues. The V gene's germline CDR1 is MDHEN and CDR2 SYDVKM. CDR3 sequence reads: CASRLPGRMNTEAFF. CDR3 coding DNA: TGTGCCAGCAGACTACCGGGACGAATGAACACTGAAGCTTTCTTT.

At least ten counts were recorded for this clonotype. This chain joins TRBV3-1 and TRBJ2-7; the D is unclear. The germline V and J ends were trimmed by 0 bases and 4 bases, with 7 bases remaining between them. The CDR3 has 13 residues. Germline V gives CDR1 LGHDT, CDR2 YNNKEL (reference sequence). In DNA form, the CDR3 reads TGTGCCAGCAGCCAAGATCTCGGTTACGAGCAGTACTTC. Amino acid sequence: CASSQDLGYEQYF.

The sample holds many counts of this clonotype. This chain uses TRBV4-1 with TRBJ2-3, with D uncertain. The V end was cut by 2 bases, the J end by 2 bases, with 11 bases between. CDR3 size: 15 residues. CDR1 is MGHRA and CDR2 is YSYEKL in the germline V gene. In nucleotides, the CDR3 is TGCGCCAGCAGCCAATTATGGCCGAACACAGATACGCAGTATTTT. It is translated as CASSQLWPNTDTQYF.

This clonotype was counted ten times or more. This chain uses TRBV12-3 or TRBV12-4 with TRBJ2-3; TRBD2 is a possible D gene (6 bases). There are 14 residues in the CDR3. Between the trimmed V and J ends, which lost 0 bases and 7 bases, there was a span of 11 bases. The CDR3 coding sequence is TGTGCCAGCAGTTTAGCGCTGGGGGGAAATACGCAGTATTTT. Its translation: CASSLALGGNTQYF.

The chain uses TRBV20-1 and TRBJ2-2; D not resolved. Germline V gene lookup returns CDR1 DFQATT and CDR2 SNEGSKA (reference sequence). With 6 bases removed from V and 4 bases from J, the gap between germline ends came to 9 bases. The CDR3 covers 12 residues. The DNA for the CDR3 is TGCAGTGCACAAGTAGGCACCGGGGAGCTGTTTTTT. Translated, it gives CSAQVGTGELFF.

The chain joins TRBV14 to TRBJ2-1; the match to TRBD1 covers 12 bases. This CDR3 has 15 amino acids. Unmatched junction bases numbered 4, after V lost 4 bases and J lost 6 bases. Germline CDR1 is SGHDN and CDR2 is FVKESK. CDR3 loop: CASSLGQGASNEQFF. In nucleotides, the CDR3 is TGTGCCAGCAGCCTGGGACAGGGGGCTTCCAATGAGCAGTTCTTC.

This clonotype was seen a handful of times. This rearrangement joins TRBV10-3 to TRBJ1-2; TRBD1 might be the D (5 bases). Germline V gene sequence: CDR1 ENHRY, CDR2 SYGVKD. V shed 7 bases and J shed 6 bases, with 12 bases lying between them. This CDR3 has 12 amino acids. The CDR3 loop is CAIKGQGDGYTF. The CDR3 DNA reads as TGTGCCATCAAGGGGCAGGGTGATGGCTACACCTTC.

This clonotype was detected only a few times. This rearrangement joins TRBV7-9 to TRBJ1-1; D might be TRBD1 (5 bases). Germline assignment: CDR1 SEHNR and CDR2 FQNEAQ (reference sequence). Trimming removed 8 bases from V and 3 bases from J, with 10 bases in between. CDR3 size: 12 residues. CDR3 coding DNA: TGTGCCAGCGGGGCGGGGTACACTGAAGCTTTCTTT. Its translation: CASGAGYTEAFF.